These 19 T cell receptor beta chains share one sample of origin, sequenced in a study of identical twins. TCRdb redid the calling of the 5' RACE reads with MiXCR, one entry per CDR3 protein. Here the sample spans 240,000 or so distinct CDR3 sequences, approximately 10% being singletons. Sequencing was performed on memory T cells sorted from blood. These receptors were obtained from a man in his fifties or sixties in good health.

In this sample, this clonotype turned up many times. The chain recombines TRBV5-1 with TRBJ1-4; D is unresolved. V was shortened by 5 bases and J by 8 bases, with 13 bases between the two germline ends. The germline CDR1 and CDR2 sequences are SGHRS and YFSETQ. The CDR3 is made up of 13 amino acids. CDR3 residues: CASSDGGGEKLFF. The CDR3 DNA reads as TGCGCCAGCAGTGATGGAGGTGGGGAAAAACTGTTTTTT.

This clonotype was recorded many times. The gene calls are TRBV7-2 and TRBJ2-7, with 7 nucleotides matching TRBD1. With V trimmed by 5 bases and J by 7 bases, 8 bases remained unmatched. CDR1 is SGHTA, CDR2 FQGNSA, per germline. This CDR3 is 13 amino acids long. The CDR3 reads CASSPTGVGEQYF. DNA for the CDR3: TGTGCCAGCAGCCCTACAGGGGTGGGGGAGCAGTACTTC.

This clonotype was picked up one time. This clone may be a read error of a much larger clone one base away. The CDR3 region has the DNA TGCAGTGCTAGAGATGTGTCTCGGACAGGGCCCACAGATACGCAGTTTTTT. Protein: CSARDVSRTGPTDTQFF. This rearrangement joins TRBV20-1 to TRBJ2-3; 8 bases fit TRBD1. The CDR3 loop spans 17 amino acids. Germline CDR1 reads DFQATT; CDR2 reads SNEGSKA (reference sequence).

The chain combines TRBV27 with TRBJ2-3; D is undetermined. Germline values: CDR1 MNHEY, CDR2 SMNVEV (reference sequence). V lost 5 bases to trimming and J lost 2 bases, with 11 bases between them. The CDR3 runs to 14 residues. The chain's CDR3 is CASSTRTSTDTQYF. For the CDR3, the DNA is TGTGCCAGCAGTACTCGGACGTCCACAGATACGCAGTATTTT.

The rearrangement links TRBV3-1 to TRBJ1-6, with TRBD1 as a possible D gene (5 bases). The CDR3 consists of 14 residues. CDR1 and CDR2 (germline): LGHDT, YNNKEL (reference sequence). V was cut by 6 bases and J by 7 bases, with 13 bases left in between. CDR3 nucleotides: TGTGCCAGCAGACCCACGGGGGAGAATTCACCCCTCCACTTT. Amino acid sequence: CASRPTGENSPLHF.

This clonotype was counted between two and nine times. The rearrangement uses TRBV6-5 and TRBJ2-1; D is perhaps TRBD2 (5 bases). Germline V gene lookup returns CDR1 MNHEY and CDR2 SVGAGI. V lost 5 bases and J lost 10, with 12 bases in between. The CDR3 loop spans 12 amino acids. CDR3 coding DNA: TGTGCCAGCAGTCGTGCCCGAGGGGAGCAGTTCTTC. Translation gives CASSRARGEQFF.

This clonotype was seen many times. The CDR3 reads CASSETGGSQETQYF. CDR3 nucleotides: TGTGCCAGCAGTGAGACCGGGGGTTCTCAAGAGACCCAGTACTTC. This sequence joins TRBV28 and TRBJ2-5, with D possibly being TRBD2 (6 bases). The CDR3 has 15 amino acids. Per germline, CDR1 MDHEN and CDR2 SYDVKM. The V end lost 5 bases, the J end lost 2 bases, and 15 bases lay between the germline ends.

This clonotype was seen ten or more times. The chain recombines TRBV5-1 with TRBJ2-7; 9 bases align to TRBD1. This CDR3 contains 16 residues. Trimming at V came to 1 base and at J to 7 bases, leaving 12 bases not matched to a gene. Germline loops: CDR1 SGHRS, CDR2 YFSETQ. CDR3 in DNA: TGCGCCAGCAGCTTGTCTGGGACAGGGCATCTCGCGGAGCAGTACTTC. Protein product: CASSLSGTGHLAEQYF.

This clonotype was counted ten times or more. The V and J genes are TRBV20-1 and TRBJ2-1; possibly TRBD2 for D (6 bases). The CDR3 length is 14 residues. The germline V and J ends were trimmed by 6 bases and 0 bases, with 12 bases remaining between them. Looked up from germline, CDR1 is DFQATT and CDR2 is SNEGSKA (reference sequence). CDR3: CSARDLASYNEQFF. The CDR3 coding sequence is TGCAGTGCCAGGGACTTAGCCTCCTACAATGAGCAGTTCTTC.

This clonotype occurred many times. CDR3 sequence: CASSQELGGEETQYF. In nucleotides, the CDR3 is TGCGCCAGCAGCCAAGAGTTGGGGGGGGAGGAGACCCAGTACTTC. This sequence joins TRBV4-3 and TRBJ2-5; 7 bases are a match to TRBD2. CDR1 and CDR2 from the germline V gene are LGHNA and YSLEER. The CDR3 covers 15 residues. The V segment lost 0 bases and the J segment 5 bases; nucleotides outside the gene matches: 6.

This clonotype was seen at least ten times. V gene TRBV7-2 combines with J gene TRBJ1-2; 9 bases are a match to TRBD1. V was pared by 3 bases and J by 8 bases, with 4 bases of the junction left unmatched. CDR3 size: 13 residues. The germline gives CDR1 SGHTA, CDR2 FQGNSA. For the CDR3, the DNA is TGTGCCAGCAGCTTGGACAGGGGTTACGGCTACACCTTC. Residues: CASSLDRGYGYTF.

There are a few counts of this clonotype. This chain connects TRBV11-2 to TRBJ2-6, with 10 bases matching TRBD1. Looked up from germline, CDR1 is SGHAT and CDR2 is FQNNGV. The J segment lost 1 base and the V segment lost 5 bases, leaving 14 bases of the junction unmatched. This CDR3 region has 20 residues. CDR3 bases: TGTGCCAGCAGCAAAACCACTACGGGACAGGGGCTATCTGGGGCCAACGTCCTGACTTTC. Translated: CASSKTTTGQGLSGANVLTF.

Many counts were recorded for this clonotype. J is TRBJ1-1 and V is TRBV11-2; D ambiguous. The CDR3 spans 14 residues. V was trimmed by 6 bases and J by 7 bases, leaving 18 bases between them. Per germline, CDR1 SGHAT and CDR2 FQNNGV. The chain's CDR3 is CASSHAARRIEAFF. The CDR3 DNA reads TGTGCCAGCAGTCATGCGGCCCGACGGATTGAAGCTTTCTTT.

This clonotype was seen repeatedly, ten times or more. The chain links TRBV5-1 to TRBJ2-3; D assignment may be TRBD1 or TRBD2 (7 bases each). Germline assignment: CDR1 SGHRS and CDR2 YFSETQ. The CDR3 is 16 residues long. Trimming removed 0 bases from V and 1 base from J, with 12 bases in between. The CDR3 bases are TGCGCCAGCAGCTTGGAACCAGGGGGGGGCACAGATACGCAGTATTTT. Translating it yields CASSLEPGGGTDTQYF.

This chain uses TRBV6-2 or TRBV6-3 with TRBJ1-1; no clear D gene. The CDR3 length is 11 residues. From germline, CDR1 is MNHEY and CDR2 SVGEGT. V dropped 6 bases and J dropped 7 bases, with 9 bases sitting between them. In nucleotides, the CDR3 is TGTGCCAGCAGAAGGACGGTTGAAGCTTTCTTT. It is translated as CASRRTVEAFF.

The table lists this clonotype with many counts. The chain couples TRBV9 to TRBJ2-1; 8 bases match TRBD1. CDR1 and CDR2 from the germline V gene are SGDLS and YYNGEE. Trimming removed 2 bases from V and 9 bases from J; junction bases left unmatched: 7. This CDR3 has 14 residues. In DNA, the CDR3 is TGTGCCAGCAGCGTGCGCCAAACAGGGGGTGAGCAGTTCTTC. Amino acids: CASSVRQTGGEQFF.

This chain joins TRBV20-1 and TRBJ1-2; TRBD1 might be the D (5 bases). This CDR3 region has 18 residues. Germline CDR1 DFQATT, CDR2 SNEGSKA (reference sequence). V was cut by 3 bases and J by 7 bases, with 30 bases left in between. CDR3: CSARVGLGAGGGDSGYTF. The CDR3 bases are TGCAGTGCTAGGGTCGGCTTAGGAGCCGGGGGGGGTGACAGTGGCTACACCTTC.

The rearrangement links TRBV30 to TRBJ2-1; 7 positions match TRBD1. The germline gives CDR1 GTSNPN, CDR2 SVGIG (reference sequence). This CDR3 has 12 residues. V shed 3 bases and J 8 bases; nucleotides not matched to a gene: 4. In DNA, the CDR3 is TGTGCCTGGAGCCTACAGGGGTATGAGCAGTTCTTC. It specifies CAWSLQGYEQFF.

The V and J genes are TRBV7-2 and TRBJ2-3; TRBD1 agrees at 8 bases. V lost 5 bases, J lost 5 bases, and 15 bases stayed unmatched. Per germline, CDR1 SGHTA and CDR2 FQGNSA. The CDR3 is made up of 17 amino acids. In nucleotides, the CDR3 is TGTGCCAGCAGCCGACGATCGACAGGGGCCGCCGGAGATACGCAGTATTTT. It yields the protein CASSRRSTGAAGDTQYF.